Listed below are T cell receptor beta chains from one sample, sequenced in a study of blood T cell repertoires in COVID-19. Sequenced by immunoSEQ multiplex PCR; TCRdb stores in-frame clones only, minus some. This table has more than 250,000 clones, more than 75% appearing once. The specimen was peripheral blood. All receptors derive from a woman in her forties or fifties with acute or convalescent COVID-19. The CDR3 runs from the conserved cysteine through the conserved F or W. The D gene is left open where the match is weak. Not every row has a clone size; where given, it reads once, few, many or a size class.

TRBD2	TRBJ2-1	-	TRBV6-4	CASSEMGGLATNEQFF	TGTGCCAGCAGTGAAATGGGTGGACTAGCGACCAATGAGCAGTTCTTC
-	TRBJ2-5	-	TRBV4-1	CASSQVFLQETQYF	TGCGCCAGCAGCCAAGTATTTCTCCAAGAGACCCAGTACTTC
TRBD2	TRBJ2-3	-	TRBV20-1	CSAKLASAQYF	TGCAGTGCTAAACTAGCGAGTGCGCAGTATTTT
-	TRBJ2-3	-	TRBV13	CASSLSLTDTQYF	TGTGCCAGCAGCTTATCACTGACAGATACGCAGTATTTT
-	TRBJ1-1	once	TRBV28	CASSFVLNTEAFF	TGTGCCAGCAGTTTCGTGTTGAACACTGAAGCTTTCTTT
-	TRBJ2-1	-	TRBV25-1	CASSELGSLGRGEQFF	TGTGCCAGCAGTGAATTGGGCAGTTTAGGCCGGGGTGAGCAGTTCTTC
-	TRBJ1-4	-	TRBV18	CASSPLSGGGTTNEKLFF	TGTGCCAGCTCACCACTCTCCGGGGGGGGAACAACTAATGAAAAACTGTTTTTT
-	TRBJ2-7	-	TRBV5-1	CASSWGQVGEQYF	TGCGCCAGCAGCTGGGGGCAGGTGGGGGAGCAGTACTTC
-	TRBJ2-1	-	TRBV3-1/TRBV3-2	CASSQEGWGLAGAYNEQFF	TGTGCCAGCAGCCAAGAGGGTTGGGGACTGGCCGGCGCCTACAATGAGCAGTTCTTC
-	TRBJ1-5	-	TRBV4-3	CASSQDRVGSQPQHF	TGCGCCAGCAGCCAAGACAGGGTCGGGAGTCAGCCCCAGCATTTT
TRBD1	TRBJ1-4	-	TRBV9	CASRGGDSNNEKLFF	TGTGCCAGCAGAGGAGGGGACAGTAACAATGAAAAACTGTTTTTT
-	TRBJ2-6	-	TRBV28	CASSYRYMVNVLTF	TGTGCCAGCAGTTACAGGTACATGGTAAACGTCCTGACTTTC
TRBD1	TRBJ2-5	-	TRBV19	CARGVGDREETQYF	TGTGCCAGGGGGGTTGGGGACAGGGAAGAGACCCAGTACTTC
-	TRBJ2-1	-	TRBV9	CASSTSGAYNEQFF	TGTGCCAGCAGCACGTCGGGTGCCTACAATGAGCAGTTCTTC
-	TRBJ2-1	-	TRBV30	CAWVQGYNEQFF	TGTGCCTGGGTCCAGGGATACAATGAGCAGTTCTTC
TRBD1	TRBJ2-7	-	TRBV5-5	CASSLGAGGTREQYF	TGTGCCAGCAGCTTGGGGGCAGGGGGCACGAGGGAGCAGTACTTC
-	TRBJ1-1	once	TRBV7-2	CASSPSRYTEAFF	TGTGCCAGCAGCCCCTCCAGATACACTGAAGCTTTCTTT
-	TRBJ2-2	-	TRBV28	CASSFRRSNTGELFF	TGTGCCAGCAGTTTTAGGAGGTCGAACACCGGGGAGCTGTTTTTT
TRBD1	TRBJ2-2	-	TRBV27	CASSSPSGTGVGKSNTGELFF	TGTGCCAGCAGTTCCCCATCCGGGACAGGAGTTGGAAAATCGAACACCGGGGAGCTGTTTTTT
-	TRBJ1-1	-	TRBV6-5	CASSYSPGMNTEAFF	TGTGCCAGCAGTTACTCGCCGGGGATGAACACTGAAGCTTTCTTT
TRBD2	TRBJ2-4	-	TRBV6-1	CASSAHLSREGYIQYF	TGTGCCAGCAGTGCCCACCTTTCGAGGGAGGGATACATTCAGTACTTC
TRBD2	TRBJ2-5	-	TRBV28	CASSSTGLSQETQYF	TGTGCCAGCAGTTCAACGGGACTATCTCAAGAGACCCAGTACTTC